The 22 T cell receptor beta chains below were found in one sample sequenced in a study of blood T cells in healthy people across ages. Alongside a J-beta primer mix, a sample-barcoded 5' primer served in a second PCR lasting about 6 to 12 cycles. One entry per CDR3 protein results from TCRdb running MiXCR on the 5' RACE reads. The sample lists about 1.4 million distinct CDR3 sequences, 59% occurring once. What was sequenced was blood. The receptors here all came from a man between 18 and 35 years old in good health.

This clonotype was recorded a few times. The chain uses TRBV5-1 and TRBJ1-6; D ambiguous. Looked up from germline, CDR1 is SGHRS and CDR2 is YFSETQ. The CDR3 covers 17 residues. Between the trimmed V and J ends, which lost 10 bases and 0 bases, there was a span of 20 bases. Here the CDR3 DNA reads TGCGCCTCCACGGCGGAATCTCAGAGCTCCTATAATTCACCCCTCCACTTT. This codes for CASTAESQSSYNSPLHF.

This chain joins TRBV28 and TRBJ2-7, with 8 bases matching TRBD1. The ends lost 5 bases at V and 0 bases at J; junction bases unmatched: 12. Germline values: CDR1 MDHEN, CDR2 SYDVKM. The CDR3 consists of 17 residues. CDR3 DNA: TGTGCCAGCAGTCAACTCAACACAGGGGGTGCCTCCTACGAGCAGTACTTC. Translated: CASSQLNTGGASYEQYF.

The CDR3 DNA reads TGTGCCAGCAGCCTACAGGGGGAGTGGTACGAGCAGTACTTC. Protein sequence: CASSLQGEWYEQYF. The rearrangement joins TRBV3-1 to TRBJ2-7; 8 nucleotides line up with TRBD1. Germline CDR1 reads LGHDT; CDR2 reads YNNKEL (reference sequence). The V segment lost 4 bases and the J segment 4 bases; nucleotides outside the gene matches: 6. The CDR3 loop spans 14 amino acids.

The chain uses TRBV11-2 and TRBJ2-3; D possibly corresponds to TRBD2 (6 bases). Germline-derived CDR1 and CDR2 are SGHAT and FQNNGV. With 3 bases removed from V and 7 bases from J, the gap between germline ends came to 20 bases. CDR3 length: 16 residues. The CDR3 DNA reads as TGTGCCAGCAGCTTGGAGGGATCCCCCACGATGAATACGCAGTATTTT. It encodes CASSLEGSPTMNTQYF.

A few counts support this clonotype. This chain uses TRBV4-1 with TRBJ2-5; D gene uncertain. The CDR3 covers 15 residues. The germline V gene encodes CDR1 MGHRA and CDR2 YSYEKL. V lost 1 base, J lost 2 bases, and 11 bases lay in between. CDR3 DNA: TGCGCCAGCAGCCAAGCGTTCAGTCAACAAGAGACCCAGTACTTC. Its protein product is CASSQAFSQQETQYF.

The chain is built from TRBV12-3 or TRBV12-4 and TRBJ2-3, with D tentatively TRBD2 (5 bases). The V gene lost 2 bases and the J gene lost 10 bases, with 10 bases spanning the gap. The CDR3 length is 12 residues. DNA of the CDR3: TGTGCCAGCAGTTTAACGGGATGGGCGCAGTATTTT. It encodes CASSLTGWAQYF.

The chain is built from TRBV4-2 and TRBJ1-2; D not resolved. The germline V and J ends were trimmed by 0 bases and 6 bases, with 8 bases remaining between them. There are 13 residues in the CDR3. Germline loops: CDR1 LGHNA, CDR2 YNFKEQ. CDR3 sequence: CASSQDSWDGYTF. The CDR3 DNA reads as TGTGCCAGCAGCCAAGATTCCTGGGATGGCTACACCTTC.

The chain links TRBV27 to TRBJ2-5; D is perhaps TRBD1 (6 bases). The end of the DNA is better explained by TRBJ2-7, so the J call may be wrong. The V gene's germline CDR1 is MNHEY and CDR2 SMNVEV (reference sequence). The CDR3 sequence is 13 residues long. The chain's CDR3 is CASSGGVPSEQYF. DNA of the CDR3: TGTGCCAGCAGTGGGGGCGTACCATCCGAGCAGTACTTC.

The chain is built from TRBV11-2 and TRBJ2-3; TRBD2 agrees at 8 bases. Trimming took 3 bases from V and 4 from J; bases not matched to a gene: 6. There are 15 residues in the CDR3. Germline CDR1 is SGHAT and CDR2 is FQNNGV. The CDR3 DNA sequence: TGTGCCAGCAGCTTCGCGGGAGGAAGGGCAGATACGCAGTATTTT. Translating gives CASSFAGGRADTQYF. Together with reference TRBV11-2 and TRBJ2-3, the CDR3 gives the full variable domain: EAGVAQSPRYKIIEKRQSVAFWCNPISGHATLYWYQQILGQGPKLLIQFQNNGVVDDSQLPKDRFSAERLKGVDSTLKIQPAKLEDSAVYLCASSFAGGRADTQYFGPGTRLTVL.

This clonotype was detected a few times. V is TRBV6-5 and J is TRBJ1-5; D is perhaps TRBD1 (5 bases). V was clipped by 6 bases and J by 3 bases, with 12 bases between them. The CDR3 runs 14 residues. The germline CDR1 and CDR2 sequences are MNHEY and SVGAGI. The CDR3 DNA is TGTGCCAGCAGCCAGACAGATTTCAATCAGCCCCAGCATTTT. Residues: CASSQTDFNQPQHF.

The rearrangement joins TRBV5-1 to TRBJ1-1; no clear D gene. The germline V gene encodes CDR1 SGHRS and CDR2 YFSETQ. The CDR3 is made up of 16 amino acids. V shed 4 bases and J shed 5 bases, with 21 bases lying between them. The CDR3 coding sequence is TGCGCCAGCAGCCTGAGCGGAGCCATATGGGGAACTGAAGCTTTCTTT. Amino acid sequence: CASSLSGAIWGTEAFF.

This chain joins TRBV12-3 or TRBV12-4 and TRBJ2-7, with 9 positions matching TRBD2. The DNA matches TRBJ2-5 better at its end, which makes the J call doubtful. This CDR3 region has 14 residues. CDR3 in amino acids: CASRSSGRLETQYF. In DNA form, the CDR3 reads TGTGCCAGTAGATCAAGCGGGAGGTTGGAGACCCAGTACTTC.

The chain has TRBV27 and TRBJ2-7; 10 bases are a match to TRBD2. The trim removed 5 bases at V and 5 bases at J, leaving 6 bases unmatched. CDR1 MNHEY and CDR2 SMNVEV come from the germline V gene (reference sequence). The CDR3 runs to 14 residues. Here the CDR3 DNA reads TGTGCCAGCAGTACCCTAGCGGGAGTGAACGAGCAGTACTTC. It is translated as CASSTLAGVNEQYF.

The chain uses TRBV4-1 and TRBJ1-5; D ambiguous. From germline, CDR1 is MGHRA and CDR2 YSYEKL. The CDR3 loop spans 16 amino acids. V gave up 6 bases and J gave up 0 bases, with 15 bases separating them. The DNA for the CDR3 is TGCGCCAGCAGTCACGGACGGTGGTTTAGCAATCAGCCCCAGCATTTT. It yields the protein CASSHGRWFSNQPQHF.

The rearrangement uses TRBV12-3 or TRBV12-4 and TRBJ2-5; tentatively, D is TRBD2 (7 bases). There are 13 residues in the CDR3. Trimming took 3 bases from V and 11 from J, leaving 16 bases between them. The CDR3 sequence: CASSFEGGREQYF. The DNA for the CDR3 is TGTGCCAGCAGTTTCGAGGGGGGGCGGGAGCAGTACTTC.

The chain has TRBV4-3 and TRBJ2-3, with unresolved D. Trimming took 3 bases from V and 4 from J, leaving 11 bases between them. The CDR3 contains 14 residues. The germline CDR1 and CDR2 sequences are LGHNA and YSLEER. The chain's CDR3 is CASSHLGRADTQYF. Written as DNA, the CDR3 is TGCGCCAGCAGCCACCTCGGACGTGCAGATACGCAGTATTTT.

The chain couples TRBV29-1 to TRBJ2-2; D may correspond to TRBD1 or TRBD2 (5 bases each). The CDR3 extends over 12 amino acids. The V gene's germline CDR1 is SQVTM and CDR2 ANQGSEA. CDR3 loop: CSCRDNTGELFF. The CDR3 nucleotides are TGCAGTTGCCGGGACAACACCGGGGAGCTGTTTTTT.

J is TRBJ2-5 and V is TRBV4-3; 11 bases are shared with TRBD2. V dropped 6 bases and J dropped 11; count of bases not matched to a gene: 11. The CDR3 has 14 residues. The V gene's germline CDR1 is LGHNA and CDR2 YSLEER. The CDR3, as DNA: TGCGCCAGCAGACTAGCGGGGGCTACGGGGGAGCAGTACTTC. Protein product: CASRLAGATGEQYF.

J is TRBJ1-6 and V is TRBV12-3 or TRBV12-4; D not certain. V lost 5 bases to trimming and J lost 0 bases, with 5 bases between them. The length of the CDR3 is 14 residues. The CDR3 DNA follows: TGTGCCAGCAGTCTCAGCTCCTATAATTCACCCCTCCACTTT. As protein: CASSLSSYNSPLHF.

This chain's CDR3 is CASSYSRGTEQYF. In DNA form, the CDR3 reads TGTGCCAGCAGTTACTCAAGAGGGACTGAGCAGTACTTC. This chain joins TRBV6-2 or TRBV6-3 and TRBJ2-4; the D gene is possibly TRBD2 (6 bases). V was clipped by 0 bases and J by 13 bases, with 13 bases between them. CDR3 length: 13 residues. Germline V gene lookup returns CDR1 MNHEY and CDR2 SVGEGT.

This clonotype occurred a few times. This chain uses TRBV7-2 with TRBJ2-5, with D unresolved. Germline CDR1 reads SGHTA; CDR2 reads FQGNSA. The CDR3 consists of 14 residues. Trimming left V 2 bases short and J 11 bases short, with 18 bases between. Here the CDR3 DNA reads TGTGCCAGCAGCTTACGCGTCTTCTCGGATGAGCAGTACTTC. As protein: CASSLRVFSDEQYF.

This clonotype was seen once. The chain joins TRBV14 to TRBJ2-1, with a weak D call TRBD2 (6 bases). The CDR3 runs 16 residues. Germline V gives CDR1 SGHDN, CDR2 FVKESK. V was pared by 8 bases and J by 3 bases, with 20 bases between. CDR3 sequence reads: CASALLGGSDYNEQFF. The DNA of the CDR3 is TGTGCCAGCGCCCTCCTTGGAGGGTCCGACTACAATGAGCAGTTCTTC.